This passage covers 19 T cell receptor beta chains from one sample sequenced in a study of T cells in Graves' hyperthyroidism and ophthalmopathy. There were TCR beta CDR3 regions amplified from RNA transcripts. In the first-round RT-PCR of the TCR CDR3, the HTBI primer set was used. Each CDR3 protein gets one entry after TCRdb re-called the multiplex PCR reads with MiXCR. The sample holds about 200,000 distinct CDR3 sequences, roughly 17% seen once. The specimen sequenced was blood. The receptors shown here come from a man aged 50 or older with Graves' hyperthyroidism.

In its sample, this clonotype was seen many times. CDR3 bases: TGCGCCAGCAGTAACGACAGGGAAAGACCCACAGATACGCAGTATTTT. Translation: CASSNDRERPTDTQYF. The chain links TRBV10-1 to TRBJ2-3; 7 nucleotides match TRBD1. From germline, CDR1 is WNHNN and CDR2 SYGVQD (reference sequence). The CDR3 is 16 amino acids. Losses at the gene ends were 5 bases for V and 2 bases for J; bases not matched to a gene: 10.

There are many counts of this clonotype. The V gene is TRBV5-1, the J gene TRBJ2-5; D might be TRBD2 (6 bases). CDR3 length equals 12 residues. Germline V gene sequence: CDR1 SGHRS, CDR2 YFSETQ. V lost 2 bases, J lost 9 bases, and 11 bases lay in between. CDR3 sequence reads: CASSFGREAQYF. The CDR3 nucleotides are TGCGCCAGCAGCTTTGGCAGGGAGGCCCAGTACTTC.

The V call is TRBV10-3, the J call TRBJ1-4; maybe TRBD1 (6 bases). CDR3 size: 13 residues. The V end lost 11 bases, the J end lost 8 bases, and 18 bases lay between the germline ends. The V gene's germline CDR1 is ENHRY and CDR2 SYGVKD. DNA for the CDR3: TGTGCCTCCCGTGGACAGCAGAACGAAAAACTGTTTTTT. Protein: CASRGQQNEKLFF.

The V and J genes are TRBV19 and TRBJ1-5, with D tentatively TRBD1 (5 bases). V dropped 9 bases and J dropped 7 bases, with 16 bases sitting between them. This CDR3 region has 13 residues. The germline gives CDR1 LNHDA, CDR2 SQIVND (reference sequence). Written as DNA, the CDR3 is TGTGCCAGCGCACAGGCTGCGGGGCAGCCCCAGCATTTT. Its translation is CASAQAAGQPQHF. Variable domain in full (rest from reference TRBV19 and TRBJ1-5): DGGITQSPKYLFRKEGQNVTLSCEQNLNHDAMYWYRQDPGQGLRLIYYSQIVNDFQKGDIAEGYSVSREKKESFPLTVTSAQKNPTAFYLCASAQAAGQPQHFGDGTRLSIL.

This clonotype was counted only a few times. This chain's CDR3 is CASSGGLFTDTQYF. The CDR3 coding sequence is TGTGCCAGCAGCGGGGGTCTCTTCACAGATACGCAGTATTTT. This sequence joins TRBV7-9 and TRBJ2-3; D assignment may be TRBD1 or TRBD2 (5 bases each). Germline loops: CDR1 SEHNR, CDR2 FQNEAQ (reference sequence). CDR3 length: 14 amino acids. V was cut by 5 bases and J by 2 bases, with 11 bases left in between. The full variable domain, rest sourced from reference TRBV7-9 and TRBJ2-3, is DTGVSQNPRHKITKRGQNVTFRCDPISEHNRLYWYRQTLGQGPEFLTYFQNEAQLEKSRLLSDRFSAERPKGSFSTLEIQRTEQGDSAMYLCASSGGLFTDTQYFGPGTRLTVL.

The gene calls are TRBV28 and TRBJ1-5; no reliable D call. The CDR3 totals 13 residues. V was clipped by 3 bases and J by 4 bases, with 7 bases between them. Germline V gene data show CDR1 as MDHEN and CDR2 as SYDVKM. This chain's CDR3 is CASSFGVNQPQHF. CDR3 nucleotides: TGTGCCAGCAGTTTTGGGGTTAATCAGCCCCAGCATTTT.

This clonotype was recorded a few times. The chain employs TRBV12-5 and TRBJ2-1; unclear D gene. The length of the CDR3 is 17 residues. V was trimmed by 2 bases and J by 7 bases, leaving 21 bases between them. The germline V gene has CDR1 LGHNT and CDR2 FRNRAP. In DNA, the CDR3 is TGTGCTAGTGGTTTGAATCTAGGTGGGGTCAGAGTTAATGAGCAGTTCTTC. Its protein is CASGLNLGGVRVNEQFF.

In its sample, this clonotype was seen many times. The V call is TRBV7-2, the J call TRBJ2-7; no clear D. In germline, CDR1 is SGHTA, CDR2 FQGNSA. The V and J ends lost 1 base and 0 bases respectively, with 10 bases between them. This CDR3 is built from 15 residues. CDR3 bases: TGTGCCAGCAGCTTAGGGCACCCGAGCTCCTACGAGCAGTACTTC. It is translated as CASSLGHPSSYEQYF. Combining the CDR3 with reference TRBV7-2 and TRBJ2-7 gives the whole variable domain GAGVSQSPSNKVTEKGKDVELRCDPISGHTALYWYRQSLGQGLEFLIYFQGNSAPDKSGLPSDRFSAERTGGSVSTLTIQRTQQEDSAVYLCASSLGHPSSYEQYFGPGTRLTVT.

The chain is built from TRBV11-2 and TRBJ2-7; D might be TRBD1 (6 bases). V lost 5 bases, J lost 0 bases, and 14 bases lay in between. CDR3 length equals 15 residues. Germline CDR1 is SGHAT and CDR2 is FQNNGV. The CDR3 loop reads CASSARTESSYEQYF. The CDR3 DNA follows: TGTGCCAGCAGCGCCCGGACAGAAAGCTCCTACGAGCAGTACTTC.

The chain combines TRBV28 with TRBJ2-1; 7 bases are a match to TRBD2. CDR3 size: 15 residues. Trimming removed 3 bases from V and 2 bases from J; junction bases left unmatched: 4. Germline V lookup: CDR1 MDHEN, CDR2 SYDVKM. The CDR3 is CASSLRGRAYNEQFF. The DNA for the CDR3 is TGTGCCAGCAGTTTGCGTGGGAGGGCCTACAATGAGCAGTTCTTC.

This clonotype was detected ten times or more. This chain links TRBV4-1 with TRBJ1-2, with 7 bases that match TRBD1. Trimming took 1 base from V and 5 from J; bases not matched to a gene: 7. The CDR3 has 15 amino acids. From germline, CDR1 is MGHRA and CDR2 YSYEKL. CDR3 nucleotide sequence: TGCGCCAGCAGCCAAGTGGAGGGGGCGCGGTATGGCTACACCTTC. Protein: CASSQVEGARYGYTF.

This clonotype was counted a few times. The chain has TRBV7-3 and TRBJ2-1; TRBD2 aligns across 10 bases. Germline CDR1 is SGHTA and CDR2 is FQGTGA. The CDR3 is 14 amino acids. Trimming cost V 2 bases and J 9 bases; bases outside gene matches: 4. The CDR3 DNA follows: TGTGCCAGCAGCTTATTAGCGGGAGGTACTGAGCAGTTCTTC. Translation gives CASSLLAGGTEQFF.

Many counts were recorded for this clonotype. The genes are TRBV7-9 and TRBJ2-7; TRBD1 might be the D (6 bases). The CDR3 is 13 amino acids. V was pared by 3 bases and J by 6 bases, with 12 bases between. Germline CDR1 SEHNR, CDR2 FQNEAQ (reference sequence). The CDR3 region has the DNA TGTGCCAGCAGCTTCGGGACACCACTCGAGCAGTACTTC. Protein product: CASSFGTPLEQYF.

At least ten counts were recorded for this clonotype. CDR3 amino acids: CASSRDRSSYEQYF. CDR3 nucleotides: TGCGCCAGCAGTCGGGACAGAAGCTCCTACGAGCAGTACTTC. V usage is TRBV10-1 and J usage is TRBJ2-7; TRBD1 matches 7 bases. CDR3 length: 14 amino acids. Germline V lookup: CDR1 WNHNN, CDR2 SYGVQD (reference sequence). With 5 bases clipped from V and 0 bases from J, the junction kept 4 bases outside the gene matches.

This clonotype came up a few times. This chain links TRBV5-7 with TRBJ2-3; D is possibly TRBD2 (6 bases). TRBV5-7 is known as an ORF, though its function is uncertain. The CDR3 consists of 14 residues. V was cut by 2 bases and J by 0 bases, with 7 bases left in between. This chain's CDR3 is CASSFAGSTDTQYF. The CDR3 DNA sequence: TGTGCCAGCAGCTTCGCGGGAAGCACAGATACGCAGTATTTT.

Only a few counts were recorded for this clonotype. Just one base apart from a much larger clone, this may be a read error. The gene calls are TRBV2 and TRBJ2-7; D not certain. The CDR3 spans 11 residues. Germline assignment: CDR1 SNHLY and CDR2 FYNNEI. Deletions cut 6 bases from V and 6 bases from J, with 9 bases between. CDR3 DNA sequence: TGTGCCAGCAGGGTAACCTCCGAGCAGTACTTC. This gives the protein CASRVTSEQYF.

This rearrangement joins TRBV4-2 to TRBJ1-6, with D possibly matching TRBD1 (6 bases). This CDR3 comprises 15 residues. The V end was cut by 1 base, the J end by 5 bases, with 9 bases between. Looked up from germline, CDR1 is LGHNA and CDR2 is YNFKEQ. The CDR3 DNA follows: TGTGCCAGCAGCCAAGGGGGGCTTAATAATTCACCCCTCCACTTT. This codes for CASSQGGLNNSPLHF.

Here the CDR3 reads CASSLTVTSGNTIYF. The CDR3, as DNA: TGCGCCAGCAGCTTGACAGTCACCTCTGGAAACACCATATATTTT. The chain employs TRBV5-1 and TRBJ1-3; the D is unclear. The CDR3 extends over 15 amino acids. Deletions cut 1 base from V and 0 bases from J, with 8 bases between. Germline lookup yields CDR1 SGHRS and CDR2 YFSETQ. Full variable domain (remainder filled in from reference TRBV5-1 and TRBJ1-3): KAGVTQTPRYLIKTRGQQVTLSCSPISGHRSVSWYQQTPGQGLQFLFEYFSETQRNKGNFPGRFSGRQFSNSRSEMNVSTLELGDSALYLCASSLTVTSGNTIYFGEGSWLTVV.

This clonotype was seen many times. V usage is TRBV7-8 and J usage is TRBJ2-7; TRBD2 matches 10 bases. The CDR3 runs 14 residues. V dropped 1 base and J dropped 7; count of bases not matched to a gene: 4. Germline loops: CDR1 SGHVS, CDR2 FQNEAQ. CDR3 loop: CASSLVLAGVEQYF. The CDR3 DNA follows: TGTGCCAGCAGCTTAGTCCTAGCGGGAGTGGAGCAGTACTTC.